The clone carrying this TCR beta chain has ten or more counts. The antigen is undetermined. The library was built for alpha chains, so this beta chain is an off-target read and its size means little. TCRdb recomputed calls from the 5' RACE reads with MiXCR, one row per CDR3 protein. The sample lists some 14,000 distinct CDR3 sequences, roughly 6% occurring once. The sample originates from a study of spatial heterogeneity in lung cancer. Points from the study as a whole: Expanded intratumoral alpha and beta TCR counts tracked tumor mutation counts.

There are 14 residues in the CDR3. V gave up 6 bases and J gave up 5 bases, with 16 bases separating them. Time point reported: sample taken at primary tumor resection. Untreated early-stage non-small cell lung cancer patients, fewer than 85 in total, were the donors. The TCR comes from a female donor with early-stage non-small cell lung cancer. The rearrangement uses TRBV12-3 or TRBV12-4 and TRBJ2-5; D remains unclear. Sequencing used lung tumor tissue, obtained at surgery. CDR3 DNA: TGTGCCAGCAGCCCATTAGACTCCCTGGAGACCCAGTACTTC. This sequence encodes CASSPLDSLETQYF.